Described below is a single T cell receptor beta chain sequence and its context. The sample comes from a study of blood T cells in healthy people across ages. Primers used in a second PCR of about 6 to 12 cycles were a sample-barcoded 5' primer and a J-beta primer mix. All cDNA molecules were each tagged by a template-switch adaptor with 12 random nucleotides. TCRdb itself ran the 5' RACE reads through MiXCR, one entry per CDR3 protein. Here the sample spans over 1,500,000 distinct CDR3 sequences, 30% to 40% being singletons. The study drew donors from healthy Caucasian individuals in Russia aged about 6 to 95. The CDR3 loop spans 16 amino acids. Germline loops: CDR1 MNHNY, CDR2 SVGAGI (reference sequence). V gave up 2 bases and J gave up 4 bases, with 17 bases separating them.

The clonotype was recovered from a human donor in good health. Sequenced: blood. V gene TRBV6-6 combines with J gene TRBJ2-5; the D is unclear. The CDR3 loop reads CASSYHRAAPPETQYF. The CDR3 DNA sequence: TGTGCCAGCAGTTACCACCGGGCTGCACCCCCAGAGACCCAGTACTTC.